This T cell receptor (beta chain) emerged from a study of early T cells in non-severe SARS-CoV-2 infection. TCRdb itself ran the 5' RACE reads through MiXCR, one entry per CDR3 protein. Seen here are approximately 97,000 distinct CDR3 sequences, 11% observed once, and the top ten hold around 4.6%. This clonotype came up many times. Germline V CDR1 and CDR2: MDHEN, SYDVKM. CDR3 size: 16 residues. Unmatched junction bases numbered 9, after V lost 6 bases and J lost 3 bases. Sequencing was performed on whole blood, taken at baseline. The TCR was taken from an adult who was a healthcare worker with PCR-confirmed SARS-CoV-2 infection or an uninfected control (not recorded which). The rearrangement links TRBV28 to TRBJ2-7; 12 bases map to TRBD1. The CDR3, as DNA: TGTGCCAGCAGCTCTGTGGGGACAGGGGGCGACTACGAGCAGTACTTC. Its translation: CASSSVGTGGDYEQYF.